One and the same sample provided the 11 T cell receptor beta chains below, sequenced in a study of monozygotic twins with inflammatory bowel disease. TCRdb reprocessed the 5' RACE reads and stores each CDR3 protein as one record, lacking DNA. The sample includes 400,000 to 500,000 distinct CDR3 sequences. Sequenced input: blood. The receptor set was obtained from a human donor with ulcerative colitis or Crohn's disease, or a healthy co-twin of an affected twin (not recorded which).

The chain couples TRBV5-1 to TRBJ1-4; TCRdb designates TRBD1, a call that cannot be tested without DNA. The CDR3 sequence is 14 residues long. Germline CDR1 reads SGHRS; CDR2 reads YFSETQ. The CDR3 sequence: CASSLDRVSEKLFF. The full variable domain, in which reference TRBV5-1 and TRBJ1-4 provide the parts outside the CDR3, is KAGVTQTPRYLIKTRGQQVTLSCSPISGHRSVSWYQQTPGQGLQFLFEYFSETQRNKGNFPGRFSGRQFSNSRSEMNVSTLELGDSALYLCASSLDRVSEKLFFGSGTQLSVL.

This rearrangement joins TRBV28 to TRBJ2-1; TCRdb lists TRBD1, though no DNA is available to test this call. The V gene's germline CDR1 is MDHEN and CDR2 SYDVKM. The CDR3 loop spans 14 amino acids. The CDR3 here is CASSWAGSYNEQFF.

The chain links TRBV27 to TRBJ2-7; checking the TCRdb D call of TRBD2 is not possible without DNA. CDR1 and CDR2 from the germline V gene are MNHEY and SMNVEV (reference sequence). The CDR3 has 14 amino acids. The CDR3 is CASSWASGMYEQYF.

This chain joins TRBV19 and TRBJ1-2; TCRdb names TRBD1, which stays unverified in the absence of DNA. Germline V lookup: CDR1 LNHDA, CDR2 SQIVND (reference sequence). The length of the CDR3 is 15 residues. Here the CDR3 reads CASTSPSGTGYGYTF. The complete variable domain, with remaining parts taken from reference TRBV19 and TRBJ1-2, reads DGGITQSPKYLFRKEGQNVTLSCEQNLNHDAMYWYRQDPGQGLRLIYYSQIVNDFQKGDIAEGYSVSREKKESFPLTVTSAQKNPTAFYLCASTSPSGTGYGYTFGSGTRLTVV.

This chain links TRBV9 with TRBJ1-1. Germline CDR1 and CDR2: SGDLS and YYNGEE. This CDR3 comprises 13 residues. This chain's CDR3 is CASSVEQDTEAFF.

The rearrangement links TRBV7-9 to TRBJ2-1; TCRdb indicates TRBD2, and absent DNA this call remains unverified. Germline CDR1 and CDR2: SEHNR and FQNEAQ (reference sequence). The CDR3 length is 13 residues. The CDR3 sequence: CASSLGDLEEQFF.

This chain uses TRBV29-1 with TRBJ1-6. Germline CDR1 is SQVTM and CDR2 is ANQGSEA. The CDR3 extends over 13 amino acids. CDR3 sequence reads: CSALVYDNSPLHF.

This chain joins TRBV5-4 and TRBJ2-1; TCRdb selects TRBD2, and the lack of DNA leaves this call unchecked. The CDR3 loop spans 11 amino acids. The germline CDR1 and CDR2 sequences are SGHNT and YYREEE (reference sequence). CDR3: CASSFLAEQFF.

V and J are TRBV6-6 and TRBJ2-4; TCRdb's D call of TRBD1 is untestable without DNA. The germline gives CDR1 MNHNY, CDR2 SVGAGI (reference sequence). This CDR3 spans 12 amino acids. The CDR3 reads CASSSRTGPEYF.

The J gene is TRBJ1-1, the V gene TRBV7-9; the D call of TRBD1 rests on TCRdb alone, since no DNA is present to check it. Germline assignment: CDR1 SEHNR and CDR2 FQNEAQ (reference sequence). This CDR3 spans 12 amino acids. The CDR3 loop reads CASRDRPPEAFF.

This rearrangement joins TRBV24-1 to TRBJ2-1; TCRdb picks TRBD1, but there is no DNA to check that call. Germline-derived CDR1 and CDR2 are KGHDR and SFDVKD. The CDR3 is made up of 15 amino acids. The CDR3 protein is CATSDSRQGRNEQFF.